The next 8 T cell receptor beta chains were all read from a single sample in a study of identical twins. TCRdb re-analysed the 5' RACE reads in MiXCR, keeping a single row per CDR3 protein. This table holds just over 500,000 distinct CDR3 sequences, approximately 22% found once. These records were also assigned to another study, of T cells expressing NK-cell markers.

Sample: CD4+ T cells sorted from blood. These receptors were collected from a woman aged 18-29 years in good health.

This clonotype was detected only a few times. The chain recombines TRBV7-9 with TRBJ2-5; 9 positions agree with TRBD2. The CDR3 has 17 residues. V was clipped by 2 bases and J by 2 bases; unmatched bases: 9. The V gene's germline CDR1 is SEHNR and CDR2 FQNEAQ (reference sequence). The CDR3 DNA reads as TGTGCCAGCAGCTTACCTAGCGGGGTTCTTGGACAAGAGACCCAGTACTTC. This codes for CASSLPSGVLGQETQYF.

The V call is TRBV20-1, the J call TRBJ1-5; D is perhaps TRBD1 (6 bases). The V and J ends lost 7 bases and 1 base respectively, with 14 bases between them. CDR3 length equals 14 residues. CDR1 is DFQATT and CDR2 is SNEGSKA in the germline V gene (reference sequence). This CDR3 reads CSGQHGQSNQPQHF. DNA for the CDR3: TGCAGTGGACAACATGGACAGAGCAATCAGCCCCAGCATTTT.

This clonotype showed up just a few times. The CDR3 nucleotides read TGTGCCAGCACCCAGGCTTGGGGCCACTCGGAAGCTTTCTTT. Its protein product is CASTQAWGHSEAFF. This rearrangement joins TRBV12-3 or TRBV12-4 to TRBJ1-1; D may be TRBD1 (5 bases). V was shortened by 7 bases and J by 8 bases, with 20 bases between the two germline ends. The CDR3 spans 14 residues.

The gene calls are TRBV18 and TRBJ2-1; 12 positions agree with TRBD2. The J segment lost 5 bases and the V segment lost 3 bases, leaving 17 bases of the junction unmatched. Germline V gene sequence: CDR1 KGHSH, CDR2 LQKENI. This CDR3 is 20 amino acids long. The CDR3 sequence is CASSPRTSGIVVSNDNEQFF. The CDR3 bases are TGTGCCAGCTCACCGCGGACTAGCGGGATCGTCGTGAGTAATGACAATGAGCAGTTCTTC.

This clonotype was detected ten times or more. Sequence at one end of the junction differs from germline and may be a read error. The V gene is TRBV5-1, the J gene TRBJ2-7; TRBD1 aligns across 8 bases. From germline, CDR1 is SGHRS and CDR2 YFSETQ. This CDR3 has 14 amino acids. The CDR3 spells CASSSGTGPYEQYF. The DNA of the CDR3 is TGTGCCAGCAGCTCCGGGACAGGTCCCTACGAGCAGTACTTC.

This rearrangement joins TRBV3-1 to TRBJ2-7, with 9 positions matching TRBD2. CDR1 and CDR2 from the germline V gene are LGHDT and YNNKEL (reference sequence). This CDR3 contains 13 residues. V lost 6 bases and J lost 4; bases outside the gene matches: 4. DNA of the CDR3: TGTGCCAGCAGTGTGCTAGCGGGGTACGAGCAGTACTTC. Protein sequence: CASSVLAGYEQYF.

This clonotype was detected many times. V usage is TRBV29-1 and J usage is TRBJ2-3; D is ambiguous. Trimming left V 3 bases short and J 5 bases short, with 9 bases between. There are 12 residues in the CDR3. Germline V gene data show CDR1 as SQVTM and CDR2 as ANQGSEA. In DNA, the CDR3 is TGCAGCGTTGAGGAACTGGGAGATACGCAGTATTTT. It encodes CSVEELGDTQYF.

The chain joins TRBV21-1 to TRBJ2-5; TRBD1, the table's D call, was not compared with the DNA. TRBV21-1 is given as a pseudogene. The CDR3 runs to 15 residues. The CDR3 DNA is TGTGCCAGCAGCGGGGGCCGGACGGTGAAAGAGACCCAGTACTTC. Residues: CASSGGRTVKETQYF.